These T cell receptor beta chains were read from a single sample in a study of post-analysis software for immune sequencing data. Each CDR3 protein gets one entry after TCRdb re-called the PCR reads with MiXCR. The sample lists 750,000 to 950,000 distinct CDR3 sequences, under 70% seen once, with about 4.8% in the top ten. Sequenced input: blood. Source of these receptors: a girl aged 5-17 years with multiple sclerosis. Each CDR3 is given with its conserved first and last residue. Each record gives: J gene, clone size, D gene, V gene, CDR3 DNA, CDR3 protein. D genes are given only for firm matches. Clone size appears in some rows only: once, few, many, or a class for an expanded clone.

TRBJ2-1 NA NA TRBV20-1 TGCAGTGCTAGGGACTACGCAGCGCTCAATGAGCAGTTCTTC CSARDYAALNEQFF
TRBJ2-1 NA NA TRBV5-1 TGCGCCAGCAGCTTGGGGGGGACAGCCGGGGGTGAGCAGTTCTTC CASSLGGTAGGEQFF
TRBJ2-5 once NA TRBV20-1 TGCAGTTTGACTGCAGGGGAGACCCAGTACTTC CSLTAGETQYF
TRBJ2-1 once NA TRBV5-1 TGCGCCAGCAGCTTGGCTCCGGGAATGACACATGAGCAGTTCTTC CASSLAPGMTHEQFF
TRBJ1-2 NA NA TRBV3-1 TGTGCCAGCAGCCAAGCGGGCCTTAGTTGGGGCTACACCTTC CASSQAGLSWGYTF
TRBJ2-7 NA TRBD2 TRBV6-6 TGTGTCAGCAGGGAGGGTTTCTACGAGCAGTACTTC CVSREGFYEQYF
TRBJ1-2 NA TRBD1 TRBV29-1 TGCAGCGTTGCTACCGGGACAGGGGTCAACTATGGCTACACCTTC CSVATGTGVNYGYTF
TRBJ1-6 NA NA TRBV11-2 TGTGCCAGCAGCAACGGACTATGGGATTCACCCCTCCACTTT CASSNGLWDSPLHF
TRBJ2-3 NA TRBD2 TRBV3-1 TGTGCCAGCAGCCAAACCGCGGGAGCCAGCACAGATACGCAGTATTTT CASSQTAGASTDTQYF
TRBJ1-2 few NA TRBV29-1 TGCAGCACCGACTGGGGGAACAACTATGGCTACACCTTC CSTDWGNNYGYTF
TRBJ2-5 NA TRBD2 TRBV7-6 TGTGCCAGCAGCTCGGGACTAGCGGGAGGCGGGTCGACCCAGTACTTC CASSSGLAGGGSTQYF
TRBJ1-2 NA TRBD1 TRBV5-1 TGCGCCAGCAGCTTGGCCAGTATGGGACAGACCAACTATGGCTACACCTTC CASSLASMGQTNYGYTF
TRBJ1-1 NA NA TRBV7-2 TGCGCCAGCAGCTTGGTAAGGGGTGAAGCTTTCTTT CASSLVRGEAFF
TRBJ2-1 once TRBD2 TRBV5-1 TGCGCCAGCAGCGAAGTAACTAGCGGGTACAATGAGCAGTTCTTC CASSEVTSGYNEQFF
TRBJ2-7 NA TRBD2 TRBV9 TGTGCCAGCAGCGTCCTCGGGACTAGCGAGACCTACGAGCAGTACTTC CASSVLGTSETYEQYF
TRBJ2-7 once NA TRBV6-5 TGTGCCAGCAGTTACTCAGGACAGTATCTTTACGAGCAGTACTTC CASSYSGQYLYEQYF
TRBJ2-7 NA NA TRBV2 TGTGCCAGCGTAATCCAAGGATACTCCTACGAGCAGTACTTC CASVIQGYSYEQYF
TRBJ2-1 few NA TRBV29-1 TGCAGCTCTTCGACTAGCTCCTACAATGAGCAGTTCTTC CSSSTSSYNEQFF
TRBJ2-4 few TRBD2 TRBV29-1 TGCAGCGCCCTCGGCGGCGGGAGTCCGACAAAAAACATTCAGTACTTC CSALGGGSPTKNIQYF
TRBJ2-7 few TRBD1 TRBV6-5 TGTGCCAGCAGTTACACCGGGACAGGGGTTCCCTACGAGCAGTACTTC CASSYTGTGVPYEQYF
TRBJ2-1 NA TRBD2 TRBV20-1 TGCAGTGCTAGAGGAGCTCGAACTAGCGGGACTACGCGTGAGCAGTTCTTC CSARGARTSGTTREQFF
TRBJ2-2 few TRBD2 TRBV6-2/TRBV6-3 TGTGCCAGCAGTCTCCACAGGTCTAGCGGGGGGGCCGGTTTCTCCGGGGAGCTGTTTTTT CASSLHRSSGGAGFSGELFF
TRBJ2-5 NA NA TRBV20-1 TGCAGTGCCCGGGGAACTACCAAAGAGACCCAGTACTTC CSARGTTKETQYF